The sequence of this T cell receptor beta chain was determined in a study of regulatory T cells in long-lasting Graves disease. Study outcomes and limitations: The persistent group shared 2,500 or so public clonotypes, more than the roughly 970 shared by new patients.

Noted time point: newly diagnosed GD, antithyroid drugs for less than 3 months. Isolated PBMC RNA provided the starting material for the TCR library. Both iRepertoire HTBI primers and Arm-PCR of CDR3 regions were used to build the TCR beta libraries. TCRdb re-called the multiplex PCR reads through MiXCR, storing one row per CDR3 protein. The sample shows approximately 400,000 distinct CDR3 sequences, around 16% of them seen only once. This clonotype was seen only once. The antigen remains unidentified. The same sample was also studied in work on T cells in Graves' hyperthyroidism and ophthalmopathy. From that second work: Expanded thyroid clonotypes (above 0.001) were mostly also found in blood. A 13 V-J signature model discriminated ophthalmopathy versus stable hyperthyroidism.

The clonotype comes from a woman between 40 and 50 years old with Graves disease. Here the sequenced sample was peripheral blood mononuclear cells (PBMCs), taken at new diagnosis, from a patient treated with antithyroid drugs.

The CDR3 DNA follows: TGTGCCAGCTCACCCGGGGGACTAGCGGGAGTTCGACCCTACAATGAGCAGTTCTTC. This sequence encodes CASSPGGLAGVRPYNEQFF. V is TRBV18 and J is TRBJ2-1; 14 nucleotides line up with TRBD2. After removal of 3 bases from V and 2 bases from J, the junction contained 9 bases not matched to a gene. Germline CDR1 KGHSH, CDR2 LQKENI. CDR3 size: 19 residues.